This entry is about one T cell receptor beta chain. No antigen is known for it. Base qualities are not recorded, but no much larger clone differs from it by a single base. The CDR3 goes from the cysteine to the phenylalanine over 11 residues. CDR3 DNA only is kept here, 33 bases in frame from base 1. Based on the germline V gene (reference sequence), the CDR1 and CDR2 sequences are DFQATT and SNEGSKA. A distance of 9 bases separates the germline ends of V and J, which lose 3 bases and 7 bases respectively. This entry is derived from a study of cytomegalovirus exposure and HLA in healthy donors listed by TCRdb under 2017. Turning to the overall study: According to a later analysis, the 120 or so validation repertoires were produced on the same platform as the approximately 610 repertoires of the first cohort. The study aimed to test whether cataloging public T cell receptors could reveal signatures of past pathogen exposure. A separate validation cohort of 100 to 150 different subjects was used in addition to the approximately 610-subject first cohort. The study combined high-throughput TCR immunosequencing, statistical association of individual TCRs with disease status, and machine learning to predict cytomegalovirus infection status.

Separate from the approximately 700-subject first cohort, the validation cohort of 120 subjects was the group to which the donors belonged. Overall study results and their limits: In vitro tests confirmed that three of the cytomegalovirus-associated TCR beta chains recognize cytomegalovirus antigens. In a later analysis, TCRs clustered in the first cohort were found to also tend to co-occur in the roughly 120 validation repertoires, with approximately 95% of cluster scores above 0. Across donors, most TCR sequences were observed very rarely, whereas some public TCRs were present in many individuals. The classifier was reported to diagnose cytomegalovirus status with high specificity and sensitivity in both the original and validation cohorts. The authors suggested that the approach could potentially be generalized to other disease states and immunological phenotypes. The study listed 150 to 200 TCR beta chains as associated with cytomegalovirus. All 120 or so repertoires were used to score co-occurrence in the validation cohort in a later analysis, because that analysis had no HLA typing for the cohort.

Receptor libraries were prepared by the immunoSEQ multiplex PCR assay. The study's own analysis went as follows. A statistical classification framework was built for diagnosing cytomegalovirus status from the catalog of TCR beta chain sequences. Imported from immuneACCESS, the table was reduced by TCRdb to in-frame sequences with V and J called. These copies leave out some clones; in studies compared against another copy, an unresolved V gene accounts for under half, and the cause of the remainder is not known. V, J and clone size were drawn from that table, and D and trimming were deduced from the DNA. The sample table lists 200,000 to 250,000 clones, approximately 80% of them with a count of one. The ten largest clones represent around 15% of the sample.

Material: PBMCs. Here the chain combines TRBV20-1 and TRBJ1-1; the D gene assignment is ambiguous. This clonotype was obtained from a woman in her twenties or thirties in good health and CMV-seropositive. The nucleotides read TGCAGTGCTAGCGCGCGAGATGAAGCTTTCTTT. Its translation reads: CSASARDEAFF.